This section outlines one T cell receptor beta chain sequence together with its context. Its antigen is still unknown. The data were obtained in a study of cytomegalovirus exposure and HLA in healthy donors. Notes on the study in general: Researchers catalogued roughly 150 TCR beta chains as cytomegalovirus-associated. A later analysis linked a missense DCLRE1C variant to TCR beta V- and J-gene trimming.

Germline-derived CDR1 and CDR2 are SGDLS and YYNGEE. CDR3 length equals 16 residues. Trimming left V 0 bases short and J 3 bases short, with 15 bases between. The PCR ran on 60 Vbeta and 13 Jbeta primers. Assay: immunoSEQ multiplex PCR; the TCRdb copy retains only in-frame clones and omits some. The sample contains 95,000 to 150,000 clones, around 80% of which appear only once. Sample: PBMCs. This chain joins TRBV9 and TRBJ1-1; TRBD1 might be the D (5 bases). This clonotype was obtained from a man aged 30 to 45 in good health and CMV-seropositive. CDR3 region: CASSVGVGGGYTEAFF. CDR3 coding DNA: TGTGCCAGCAGCGTAGGGGTCGGGGGGGGGTACACTGAAGCTTTCTTT.